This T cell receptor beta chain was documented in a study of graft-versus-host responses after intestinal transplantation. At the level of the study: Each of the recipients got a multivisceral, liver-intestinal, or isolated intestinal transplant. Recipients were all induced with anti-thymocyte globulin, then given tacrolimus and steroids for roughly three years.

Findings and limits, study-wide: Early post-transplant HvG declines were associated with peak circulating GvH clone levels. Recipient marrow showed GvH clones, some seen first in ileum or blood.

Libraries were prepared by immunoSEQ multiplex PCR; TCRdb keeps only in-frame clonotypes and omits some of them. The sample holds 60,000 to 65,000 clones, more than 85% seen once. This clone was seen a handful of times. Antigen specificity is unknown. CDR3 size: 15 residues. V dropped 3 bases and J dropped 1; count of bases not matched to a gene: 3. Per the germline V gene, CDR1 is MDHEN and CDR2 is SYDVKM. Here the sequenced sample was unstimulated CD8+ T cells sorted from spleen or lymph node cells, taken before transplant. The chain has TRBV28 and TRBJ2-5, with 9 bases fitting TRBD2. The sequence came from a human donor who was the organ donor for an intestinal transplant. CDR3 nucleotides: TGTGCCAGCAGTTTGTCTAGCGGGACCCAAGAGACCCAGTACTTC. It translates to CASSLSSGTQETQYF. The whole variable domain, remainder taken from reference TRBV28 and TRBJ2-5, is DVKVTQSSRYLVKRTGEKVFLECVQDMDHENMFWYRQDPGLGLRLIYFSYDVKMKEKGDIPEGYSVSREKKERFSLILESASTNQTSMYLCASSLSSGTQETQYFGPGTRLLVL.